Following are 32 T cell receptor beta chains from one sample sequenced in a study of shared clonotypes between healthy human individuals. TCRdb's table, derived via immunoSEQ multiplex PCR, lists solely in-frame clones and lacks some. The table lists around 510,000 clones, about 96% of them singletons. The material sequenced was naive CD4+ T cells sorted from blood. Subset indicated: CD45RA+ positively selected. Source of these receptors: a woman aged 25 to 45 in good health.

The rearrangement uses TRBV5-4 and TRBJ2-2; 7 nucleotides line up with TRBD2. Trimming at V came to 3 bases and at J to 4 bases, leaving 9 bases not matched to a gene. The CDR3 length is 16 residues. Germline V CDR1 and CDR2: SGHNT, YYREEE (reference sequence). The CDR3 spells CASSSVRDYTTGELFF. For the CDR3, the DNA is TGTGCCAGCAGCTCGGTGAGGGACTATACCACCGGGGAGCTGTTTTTT.

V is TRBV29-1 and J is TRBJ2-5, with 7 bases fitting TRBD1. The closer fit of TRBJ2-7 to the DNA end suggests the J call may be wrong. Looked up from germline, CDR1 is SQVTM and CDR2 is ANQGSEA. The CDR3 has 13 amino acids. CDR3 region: CSVSRDRAYEQYF. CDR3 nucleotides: TGCAGCGTCAGCCGGGACAGAGCCTACGAGCAGTACTTC.

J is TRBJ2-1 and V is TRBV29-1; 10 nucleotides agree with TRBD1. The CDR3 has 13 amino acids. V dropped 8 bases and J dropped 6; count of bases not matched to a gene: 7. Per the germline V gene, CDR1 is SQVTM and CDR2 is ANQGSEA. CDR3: CSSGQGVGNEQFF. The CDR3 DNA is TGCAGCTCCGGACAGGGGGTCGGCAATGAGCAGTTCTTC.

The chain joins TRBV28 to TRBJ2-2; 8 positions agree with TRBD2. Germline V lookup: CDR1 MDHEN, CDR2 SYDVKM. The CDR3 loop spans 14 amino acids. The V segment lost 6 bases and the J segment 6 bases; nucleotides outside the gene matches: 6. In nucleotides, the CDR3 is TGTGCCAGCAGACGAGGAGCGGGAGCCGGGGAGCTGTTTTTT. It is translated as CASRRGAGAGELFF.

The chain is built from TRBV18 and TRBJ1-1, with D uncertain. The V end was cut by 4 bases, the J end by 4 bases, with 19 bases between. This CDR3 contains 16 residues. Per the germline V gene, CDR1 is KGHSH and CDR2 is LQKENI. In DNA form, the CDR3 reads TGTGCCAGCTCACTGGGCGAAGTGTCGTTCGGCACTGAAGCTTTCTTT. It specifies CASSLGEVSFGTEAFF.

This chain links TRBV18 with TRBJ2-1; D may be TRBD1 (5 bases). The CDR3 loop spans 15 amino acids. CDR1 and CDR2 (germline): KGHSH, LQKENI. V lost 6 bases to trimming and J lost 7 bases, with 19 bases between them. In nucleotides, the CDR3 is TGTGCCAGCTCCCACCCGAGCGATAAGGGGAATGAGCAGTTCTTC. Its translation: CASSHPSDKGNEQFF. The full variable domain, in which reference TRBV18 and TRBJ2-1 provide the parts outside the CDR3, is NAGVMQNPRHLVRRRGQEARLRCSPMKGHSHVYWYRQLPEEGLKFMVYLQKENIIDESGMPKERFSAEFPKEGPSILRIQQVVRGDSAAYFCASSHPSDKGNEQFFGPGTRLTVL.

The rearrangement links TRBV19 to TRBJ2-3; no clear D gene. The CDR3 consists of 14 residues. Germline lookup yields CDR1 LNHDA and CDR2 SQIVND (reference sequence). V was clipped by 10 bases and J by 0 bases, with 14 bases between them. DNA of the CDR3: TGTGCCACGCGCCCGGGCTACAGCACAGATACGCAGTATTTT. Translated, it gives CATRPGYSTDTQYF. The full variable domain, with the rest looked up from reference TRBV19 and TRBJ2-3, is DGGITQSPKYLFRKEGQNVTLSCEQNLNHDAMYWYRQDPGQGLRLIYYSQIVNDFQKGDIAEGYSVSREKKESFPLTVTSAQKNPTAFYLCATRPGYSTDTQYFGPGTRLTVL.

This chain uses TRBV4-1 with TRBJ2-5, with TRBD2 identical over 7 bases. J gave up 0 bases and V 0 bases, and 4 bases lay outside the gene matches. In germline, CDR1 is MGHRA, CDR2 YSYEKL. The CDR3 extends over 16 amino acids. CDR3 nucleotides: TGCGCCAGCAGCCAAGATGTGGGAGGGAACCAAGAGACCCAGTACTTC. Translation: CASSQDVGGNQETQYF.

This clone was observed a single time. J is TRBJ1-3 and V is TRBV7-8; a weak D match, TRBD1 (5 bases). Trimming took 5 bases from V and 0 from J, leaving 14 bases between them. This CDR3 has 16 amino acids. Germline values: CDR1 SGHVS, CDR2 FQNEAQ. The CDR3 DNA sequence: TGTGCCAGCAGCAGAAATACAGGTCCCTCTGGAAACACCATATATTTT. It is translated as CASSRNTGPSGNTIYF.

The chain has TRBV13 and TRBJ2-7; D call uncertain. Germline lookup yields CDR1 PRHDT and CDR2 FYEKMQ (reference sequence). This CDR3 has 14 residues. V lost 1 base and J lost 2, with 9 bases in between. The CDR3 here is CASSLARVPYEQYF. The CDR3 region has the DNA TGTGCCAGCAGCTTAGCTCGAGTACCCTACGAGCAGTACTTC. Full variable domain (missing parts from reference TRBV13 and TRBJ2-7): AAGVIQSPRHLIKEKRETATLKCYPIPRHDTVYWYQQGPGQDPQFLISFYEKMQSDKGSIPDRFSAQQFSDYHSELNMSSLELGDSALYFCASSLARVPYEQYFGPGTRLTVT.

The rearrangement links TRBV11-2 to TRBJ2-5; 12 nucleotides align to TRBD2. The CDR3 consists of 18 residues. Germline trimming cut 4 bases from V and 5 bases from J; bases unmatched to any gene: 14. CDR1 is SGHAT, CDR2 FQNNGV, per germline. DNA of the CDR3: TGTGCCAGCAGCTCCGCATGGAGGCTAGCGGGAGGGGGGGAGACCCAGTACTTC. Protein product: CASSSAWRLAGGGETQYF.

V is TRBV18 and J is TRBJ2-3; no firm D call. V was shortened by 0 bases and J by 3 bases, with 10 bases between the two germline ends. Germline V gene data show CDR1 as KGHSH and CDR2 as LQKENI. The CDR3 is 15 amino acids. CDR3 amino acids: CASSPPTGQTDTQYF. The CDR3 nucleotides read TGTGCCAGCTCACCACCGACGGGTCAAACAGATACGCAGTATTTT.

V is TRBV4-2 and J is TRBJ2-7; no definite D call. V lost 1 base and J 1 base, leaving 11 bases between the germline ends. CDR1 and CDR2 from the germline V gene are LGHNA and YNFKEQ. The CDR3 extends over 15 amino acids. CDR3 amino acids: CASSQGYVGSYEQYF. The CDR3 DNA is TGTGCCAGCAGCCAAGGGTACGTGGGGTCCTACGAGCAGTACTTC.

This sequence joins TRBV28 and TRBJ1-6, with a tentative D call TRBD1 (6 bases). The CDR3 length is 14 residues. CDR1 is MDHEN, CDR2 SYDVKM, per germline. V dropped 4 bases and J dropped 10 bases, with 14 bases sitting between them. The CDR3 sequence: CASSSGGPISPLHF. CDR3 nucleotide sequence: TGTGCCAGCAGTTCGGGGGGCCCTATCTCACCCCTCCACTTT.

The chain's CDR3 is CASSNRDRGLKQYF. The CDR3 DNA reads as TGTGCCAGCAGCAACCGGGACAGGGGTTTGAAGCAGTACTTC. The rearrangement joins TRBV5-4 to TRBJ2-7; 10 positions match TRBD1. Trimming removed 4 bases from V and 8 bases from J; junction bases left unmatched: 9. In germline, CDR1 is SGHNT, CDR2 YYREEE (reference sequence). The CDR3 totals 14 residues.

The CDR3 DNA follows: TGTGCCTCTCCTCCCCGAGGGGTTTACAACTCCTACGAGCAGTACTTC. This encodes CASPPRGVYNSYEQYF. The chain couples TRBV7-9 to TRBJ2-7, with D perhaps assigned TRBD1 or TRBD2 (5 bases each). Trimming removed 11 bases at V and 0 bases at J, with 23 bases between. CDR1 and CDR2 from the germline V gene are SEHNR and FQNEAQ (reference sequence). There are 16 residues in the CDR3.

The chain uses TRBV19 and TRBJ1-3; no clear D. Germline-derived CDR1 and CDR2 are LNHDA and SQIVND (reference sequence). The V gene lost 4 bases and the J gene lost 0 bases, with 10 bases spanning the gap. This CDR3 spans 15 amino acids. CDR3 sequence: CASSTGLFSGNTIYF. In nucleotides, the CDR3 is TGTGCCAGTAGTACCGGACTGTTCTCTGGAAACACCATATATTTT. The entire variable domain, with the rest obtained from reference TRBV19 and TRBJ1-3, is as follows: DGGITQSPKYLFRKEGQNVTLSCEQNLNHDAMYWYRQDPGQGLRLIYYSQIVNDFQKGDIAEGYSVSREKKESFPLTVTSAQKNPTAFYLCASSTGLFSGNTIYFGEGSWLTVV.

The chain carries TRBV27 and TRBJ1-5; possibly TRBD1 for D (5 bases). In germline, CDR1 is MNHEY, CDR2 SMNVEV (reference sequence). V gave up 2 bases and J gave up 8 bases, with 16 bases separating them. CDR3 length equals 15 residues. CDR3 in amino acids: CASSLNAYGGEPQHF. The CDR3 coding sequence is TGTGCCAGCAGTTTAAATGCATACGGAGGGGAGCCCCAGCATTTT.

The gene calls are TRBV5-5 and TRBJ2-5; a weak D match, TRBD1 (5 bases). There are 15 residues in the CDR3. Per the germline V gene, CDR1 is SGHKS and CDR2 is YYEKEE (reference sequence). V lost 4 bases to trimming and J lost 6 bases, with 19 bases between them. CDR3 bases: TGTGCCAGCAGCCCGCCTGGACACCTTAGGAAGACCCAGTACTTC. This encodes CASSPPGHLRKTQYF.

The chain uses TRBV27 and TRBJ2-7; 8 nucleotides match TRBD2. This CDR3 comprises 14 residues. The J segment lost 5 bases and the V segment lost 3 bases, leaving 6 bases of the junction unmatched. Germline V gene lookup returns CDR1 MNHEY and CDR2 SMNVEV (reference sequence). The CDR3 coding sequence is TGTGCCAGCAGTTTTCGTGGGACTAGGGACGAGCAGTACTTC. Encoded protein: CASSFRGTRDEQYF.

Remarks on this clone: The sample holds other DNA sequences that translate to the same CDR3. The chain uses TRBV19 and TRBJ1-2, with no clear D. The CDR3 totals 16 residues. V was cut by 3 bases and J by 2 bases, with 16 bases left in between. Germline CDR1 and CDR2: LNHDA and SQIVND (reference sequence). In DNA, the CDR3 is TGTGCCAGTAGTATCATGTCCCTTCCTACCAACTATGGCTACACCTTC. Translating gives CASSIMSLPTNYGYTF.

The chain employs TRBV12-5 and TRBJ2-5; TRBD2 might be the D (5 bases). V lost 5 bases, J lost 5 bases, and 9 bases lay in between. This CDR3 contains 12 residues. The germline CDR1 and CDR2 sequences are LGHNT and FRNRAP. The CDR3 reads CASGLTRETQYF. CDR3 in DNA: TGTGCTAGTGGTCTAACTAGGGAGACCCAGTACTTC.

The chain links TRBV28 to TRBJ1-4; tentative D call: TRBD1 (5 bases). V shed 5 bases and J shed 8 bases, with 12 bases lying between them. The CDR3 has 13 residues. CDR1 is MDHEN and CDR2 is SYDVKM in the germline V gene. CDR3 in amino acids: CASSIVGGEKLFF. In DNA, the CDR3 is TGTGCCAGCAGTATAGTTGGGGGGGAAAAACTGTTTTTT.

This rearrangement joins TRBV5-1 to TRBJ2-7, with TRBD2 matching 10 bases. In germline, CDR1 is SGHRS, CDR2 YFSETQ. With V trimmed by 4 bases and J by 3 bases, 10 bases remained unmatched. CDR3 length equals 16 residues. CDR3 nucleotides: TGCGCCAGCAGCCTAGTTGGGACTAGCGACTTCTACGAGCAGTACTTC. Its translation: CASSLVGTSDFYEQYF.

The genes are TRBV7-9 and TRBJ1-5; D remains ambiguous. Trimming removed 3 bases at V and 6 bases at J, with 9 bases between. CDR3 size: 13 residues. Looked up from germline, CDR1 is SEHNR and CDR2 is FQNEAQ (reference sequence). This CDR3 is CASSFEEVQPQHF. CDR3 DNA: TGTGCCAGCAGCTTCGAGGAGGTTCAGCCCCAGCATTTT.

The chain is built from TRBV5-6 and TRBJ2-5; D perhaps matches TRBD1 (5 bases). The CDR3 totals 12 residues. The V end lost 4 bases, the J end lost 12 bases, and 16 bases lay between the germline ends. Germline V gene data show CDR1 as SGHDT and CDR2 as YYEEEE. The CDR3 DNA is TGTGCCAGCAGCAGGGGCCGGGTTTATGAGTACTTC. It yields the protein CASSRGRVYEYF.

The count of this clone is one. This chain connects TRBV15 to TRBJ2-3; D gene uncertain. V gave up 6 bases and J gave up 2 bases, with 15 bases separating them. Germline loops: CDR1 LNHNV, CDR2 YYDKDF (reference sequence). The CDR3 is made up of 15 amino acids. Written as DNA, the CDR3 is TGTGCCACCAGGGCTCCACGGACCAACACAGATACGCAGTATTTT. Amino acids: CATRAPRTNTDTQYF.

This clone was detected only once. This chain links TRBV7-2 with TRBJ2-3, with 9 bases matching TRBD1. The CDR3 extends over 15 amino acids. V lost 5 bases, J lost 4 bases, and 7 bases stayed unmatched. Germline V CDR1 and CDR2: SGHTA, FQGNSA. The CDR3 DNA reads TGTGCCAGCAGCCGGGACAGGGTATTCCCAGATACGCAGTATTTT. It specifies CASSRDRVFPDTQYF.

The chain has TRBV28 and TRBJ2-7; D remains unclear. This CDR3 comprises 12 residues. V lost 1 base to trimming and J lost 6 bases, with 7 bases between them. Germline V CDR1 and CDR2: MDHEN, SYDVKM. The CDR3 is CASSLLGLEQYF. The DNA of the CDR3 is TGTGCCAGCAGTTTATTAGGGCTCGAGCAGTACTTC.

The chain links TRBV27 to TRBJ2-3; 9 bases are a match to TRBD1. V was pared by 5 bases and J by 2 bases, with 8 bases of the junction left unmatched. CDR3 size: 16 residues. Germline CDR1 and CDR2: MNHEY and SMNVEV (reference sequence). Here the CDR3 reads CASSHVRTGATDTQYF. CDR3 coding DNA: TGTGCCAGCAGTCACGTCAGGACAGGGGCCACAGATACGCAGTATTTT.

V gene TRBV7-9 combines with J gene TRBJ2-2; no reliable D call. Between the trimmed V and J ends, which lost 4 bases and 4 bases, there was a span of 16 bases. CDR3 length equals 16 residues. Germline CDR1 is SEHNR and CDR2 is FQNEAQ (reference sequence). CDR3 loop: CASSSTRVGFTGELFF. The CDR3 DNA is TGTGCCAGCAGCTCCACAAGGGTTGGATTCACCGGGGAGCTGTTTTTT.

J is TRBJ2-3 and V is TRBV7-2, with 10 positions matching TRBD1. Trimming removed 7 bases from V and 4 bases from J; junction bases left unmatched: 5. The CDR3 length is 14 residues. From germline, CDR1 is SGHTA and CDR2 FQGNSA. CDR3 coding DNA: TGTGCCAGCATCCGGGACAGGGGTTCAGATACGCAGTATTTT. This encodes CASIRDRGSDTQYF.